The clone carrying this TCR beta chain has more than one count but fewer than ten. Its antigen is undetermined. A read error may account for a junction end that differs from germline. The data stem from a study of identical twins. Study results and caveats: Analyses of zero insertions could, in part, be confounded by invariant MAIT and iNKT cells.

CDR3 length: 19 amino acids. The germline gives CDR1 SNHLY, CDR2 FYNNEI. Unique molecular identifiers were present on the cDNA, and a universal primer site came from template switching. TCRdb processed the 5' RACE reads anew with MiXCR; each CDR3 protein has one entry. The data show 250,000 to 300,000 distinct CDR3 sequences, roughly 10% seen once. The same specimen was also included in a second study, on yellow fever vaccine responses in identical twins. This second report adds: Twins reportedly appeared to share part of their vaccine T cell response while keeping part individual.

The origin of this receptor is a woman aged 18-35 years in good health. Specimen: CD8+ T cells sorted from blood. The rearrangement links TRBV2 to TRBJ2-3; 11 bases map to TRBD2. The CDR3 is CAISSPGTSGQMLPDTQYF. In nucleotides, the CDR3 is TGTGCCATCAGTTCCCCGGGGACTAGCGGACAAATGTTACCTGATACGCAGTATTTT.